The rows below give T cell receptor beta chains drawn from one sample of a study of T cell responses to AZD1222 COVID-19 vaccine. Profiling relied on immunoSEQ multiplex PCR, and the TCRdb table lists in-frame clones only, not all of them. The table lists about 130,000 clones, under 95% of them singletons. Here the sequenced sample was peripheral blood, taken on day 0 of AZD1222 vaccination. The receptors originated from an adult in good health. CDR3s leave out the opening cysteine and the closing phenylalanine or tryptophan. A D gene is named only where the DNA matches it firmly. Clone size is not always given. Where it is, it says once, few, many or a class for expanded clones.

j_call d_call v_call clone_size cdr3_aa
TRBJ1-1 TRBD1 TRBV29-1 - SGEDRTTEAF
TRBJ2-3 TRBD1 TRBV6-4 - ASSAGTGYSTDTQY
TRBJ2-7 TRBD2 TRBV29-1 - SVGGGYEQY
TRBJ1-5 - TRBV9 - ASSVDSYQPQH
TRBJ2-2 - TRBV5-1 - ASSYGGPGTGELF
TRBJ2-1 TRBD2 TRBV11-3 - AGGLAPWDEQF
TRBJ1-5 - TRBV7-9 - ASREGDNNQPQH
TRBJ2-1 TRBD1 TRBV7-2 - ASSLYRGQEQF
TRBJ1-2 TRBD1 TRBV7-2 once ASSPGTGGGNYGYT
TRBJ2-7 TRBD1 TRBV5-1 once ASSWGQGGVFYEQY
TRBJ1-3 - TRBV11-2 - ASSLDSLARTIY
TRBJ1-5 - TRBV7-5 - VRSPNRVGNQPQH
TRBJ1-5 - TRBV4-1 - ASSEIPQGSRSNQPQH
TRBJ2-1 - TRBV28 - ASTAGLYNEQF
TRBJ2-3 TRBD2 TRBV6-2/TRBV6-3 - ASSYPAGGGDTQY
TRBJ1-1 - TRBV12-5 - ASGRTAGTEAF
TRBJ1-4 - TRBV7-7 - ASGGSENRPGEKLF
TRBJ2-5 - TRBV5-4 - ASSAGQQETQY
TRBJ2-1 - TRBV7-9 - ASSLGDDSYNEQF
TRBJ2-1 - TRBV7-3 - ASSLTPPGGPEGSYNEQF
TRBJ2-5 - TRBV10-1 - ASISSSGPYKKGTLGETQY
TRBJ1-1 - TRBV24-1 - ATSDPGRPNTEAF
TRBJ2-2 TRBD1 TRBV9 - ASSVGQGAGTGELF
TRBJ2-7 - TRBV6-2/TRBV6-3 - ASSYGIRSQTYEQY
TRBJ2-1 TRBD2 TRBV7-2 - ASSSSGTTYNEQF
TRBJ1-1 - TRBV3-1/TRBV3-2 - ASSQDRTLRAF
TRBJ2-3 - TRBV5-6 few ASSSISTDTQY
TRBJ2-7 - TRBV10-3 - AISGGRGDEQY
TRBJ1-1 - TRBV7-2 - ASRETRNTEAF
TRBJ2-7 - TRBV29-1 - SVRTSYEQY
TRBJ2-7 TRBD1 TRBV19 - ASSIGNRGPYEQY
TRBJ2-1 - TRBV9 - ASSVAQGEYNEQF
TRBJ2-3 - TRBV3-1/TRBV3-2 - ASSQEFSPDTQY
TRBJ2-7 - TRBV6-2/TRBV6-3 - ASSYHAAAYEQY
TRBJ2-7 - TRBV2 - ASGVLVLYEQY
TRBJ1-3 - TRBV3-1/TRBV3-2 - ASSQGPIH
TRBJ1-2 - TRBV19 - ASSIGTAAGYT
TRBJ1-3 - TRBV18 - ASSRERTQSGNTIY
TRBJ1-5 - TRBV12-3/TRBV12-4 few ASSLTDQPQH
TRBJ2-2 - TRBV3-1/TRBV3-2 - ASSRRGNTGELF
TRBJ1-3 - TRBV6-6 once ASRRTGSGNTIY
TRBJ2-3 TRBD2 TRBV2 once ASSEASGGASDTQY
TRBJ2-3 - TRBV19 - ASSISPGTANTDTQY
TRBJ1-2 TRBD1 TRBV4-2 - ASSLRGTGQMYGYT
TRBJ2-3 - TRBV3-1/TRBV3-2 - ASSVQVSTDTQY
TRBJ2-3 - TRBV5-4 once ASRPTGTSTDTQY
TRBJ2-1 - TRBV18 - ASSPPPGEQF
TRBJ1-3 - TRBV7-9 - ASSLGGPSSTIY
TRBJ1-1 - TRBV5-1 - ASSLALGAEAF
TRBJ2-3 TRBD1 TRBV11-3 - ASSLWTGGETDTQY
TRBJ2-7 - TRBV6-6 once AIEDRRNPGTIS
TRBJ2-3 TRBD2 TRBV9 - ASALAGGTDTQY
TRBJ1-2 TRBD1 TRBV6-4 - ASSDSGGTGGGYT
TRBJ2-3 - TRBV5-1 - ASSLDGNPTDTQY
TRBJ2-7 - TRBV5-4 - ASSDRTDSYEQY